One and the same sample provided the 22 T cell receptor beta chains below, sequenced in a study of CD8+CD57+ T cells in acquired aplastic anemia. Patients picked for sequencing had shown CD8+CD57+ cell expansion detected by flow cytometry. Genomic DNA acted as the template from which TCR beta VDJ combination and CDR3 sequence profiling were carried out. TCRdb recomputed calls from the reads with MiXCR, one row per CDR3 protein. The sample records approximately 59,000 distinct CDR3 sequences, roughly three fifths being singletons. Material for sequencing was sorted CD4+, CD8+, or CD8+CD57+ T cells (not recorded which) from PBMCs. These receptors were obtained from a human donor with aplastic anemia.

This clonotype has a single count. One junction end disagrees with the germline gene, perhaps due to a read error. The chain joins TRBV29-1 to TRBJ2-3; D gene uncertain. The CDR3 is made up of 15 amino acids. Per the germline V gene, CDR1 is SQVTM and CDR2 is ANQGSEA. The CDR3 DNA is TGCAGCGTGGAAGTGCCGTCCGGCAGCACGGATACGCAGTATTTT. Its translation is CSVEVPSGSTDTQYF.

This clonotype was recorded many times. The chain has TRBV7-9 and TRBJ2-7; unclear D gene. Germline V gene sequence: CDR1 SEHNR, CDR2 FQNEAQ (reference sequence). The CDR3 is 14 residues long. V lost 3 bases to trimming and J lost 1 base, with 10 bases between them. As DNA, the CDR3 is TGTGCCAGCAGCTTCCCCAGTGGATCCTACGAGCAGTACTTC. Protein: CASSFPSGSYEQYF.

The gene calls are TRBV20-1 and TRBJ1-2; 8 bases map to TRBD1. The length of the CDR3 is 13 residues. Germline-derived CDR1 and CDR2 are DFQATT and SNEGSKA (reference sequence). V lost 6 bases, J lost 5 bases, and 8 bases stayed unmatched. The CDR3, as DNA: TGCAGTGCCCCGACAGGGGAAGGTTATGGCTACACCTTC. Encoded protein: CSAPTGEGYGYTF.

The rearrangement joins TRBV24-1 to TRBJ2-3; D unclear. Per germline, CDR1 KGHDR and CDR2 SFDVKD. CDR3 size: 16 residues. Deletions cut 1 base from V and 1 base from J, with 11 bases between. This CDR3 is CATSDFGRVGTDTQYF. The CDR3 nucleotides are TGTGCCACCAGTGATTTCGGTCGGGTGGGCACAGATACGCAGTATTTT.

CDR3 amino acids: CASSAKRAGSLEKLFF. CDR3 nucleotides: TGTGCCAGCAGTGCCAAACGGGCAGGCAGCCTTGAAAAACTGTTTTTT. This chain uses TRBV25-1 with TRBJ1-4; D gene ambiguous. The CDR3 contains 16 residues. The V end lost 4 bases, the J end lost 7 bases, and 19 bases lay between the germline ends. The germline V gene has CDR1 MGHDK and CDR2 SYGVNS. Together with reference TRBV25-1 and TRBJ1-4, the CDR3 gives the full variable domain: EADIYQTPRYLVIGTGKKITLECSQTMGHDKMYWYQQDPGMELHLIHYSYGVNSTEKGDLSSESTVSRIRTEHFPLTLESARPSHTSQYLCASSAKRAGSLEKLFFGSGTQLSVL.

The CDR3 region is CASSDSTGNTIYF. The DNA of the CDR3 is TGTGCCAGCTCGGACAGCACTGGAAACACCATATATTTT. The rearrangement uses TRBV25-1 and TRBJ1-3; a possible D gene is TRBD1 (6 bases). Trimming removed 8 bases at V and 2 bases at J, with 10 bases between. From germline, CDR1 is MGHDK and CDR2 SYGVNS. The CDR3 has 13 residues.

The CDR3 DNA reads as TGTGCCATCAGTGAGTCGAGGGGGGGTGGCACAGATACGCAGTATTTT. This encodes CAISESRGGGTDTQYF. J is TRBJ2-3 and V is TRBV10-3, with D perhaps matching TRBD2 (7 bases). This CDR3 has 16 residues. Trimming cost V 0 bases and J 1 base, with 11 bases left between them. Germline V gene data show CDR1 as ENHRY and CDR2 as SYGVKD.

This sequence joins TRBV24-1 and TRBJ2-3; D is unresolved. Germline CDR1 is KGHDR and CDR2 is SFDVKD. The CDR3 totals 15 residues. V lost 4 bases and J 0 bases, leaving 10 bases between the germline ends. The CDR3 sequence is CATSEKGTSTDTQYF. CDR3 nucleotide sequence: TGTGCCACCAGTGAGAAGGGCACTAGCACAGATACGCAGTATTTT.

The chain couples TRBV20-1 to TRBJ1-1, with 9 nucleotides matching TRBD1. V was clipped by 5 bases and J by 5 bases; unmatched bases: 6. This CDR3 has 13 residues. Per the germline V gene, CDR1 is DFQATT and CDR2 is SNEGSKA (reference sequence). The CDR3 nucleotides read TGCAGTGCTCTACAGGGGGCGAGGACTGAAGCTTTCTTT. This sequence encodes CSALQGARTEAFF.

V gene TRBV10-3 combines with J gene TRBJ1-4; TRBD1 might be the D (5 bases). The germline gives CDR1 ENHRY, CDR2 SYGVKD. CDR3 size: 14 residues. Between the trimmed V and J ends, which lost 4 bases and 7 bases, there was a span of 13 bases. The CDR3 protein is CAISGGGGSEKLFF. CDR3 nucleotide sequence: TGTGCCATCAGTGGGGGGGGAGGGAGTGAAAAACTGTTTTTT.

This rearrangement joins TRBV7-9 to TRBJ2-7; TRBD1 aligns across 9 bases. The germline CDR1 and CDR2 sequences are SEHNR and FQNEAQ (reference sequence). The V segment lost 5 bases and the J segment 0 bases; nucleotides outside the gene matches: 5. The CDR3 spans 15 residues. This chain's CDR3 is CASSPPGQGSYEQYF. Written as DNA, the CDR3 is TGTGCCAGCAGCCCCCCGGGACAGGGCTCCTACGAGCAGTACTTC.

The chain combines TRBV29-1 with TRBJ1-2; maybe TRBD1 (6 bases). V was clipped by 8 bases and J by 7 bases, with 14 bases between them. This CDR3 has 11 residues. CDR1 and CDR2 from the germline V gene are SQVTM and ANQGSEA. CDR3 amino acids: CSIPRGSGYTF. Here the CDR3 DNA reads TGCAGCATACCGAGGGGGTCTGGCTACACCTTC.

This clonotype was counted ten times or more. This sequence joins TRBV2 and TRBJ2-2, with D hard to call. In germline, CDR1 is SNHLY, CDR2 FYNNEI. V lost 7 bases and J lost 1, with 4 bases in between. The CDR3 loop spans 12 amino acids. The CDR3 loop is CASTGNTGELFF. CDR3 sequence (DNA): TGTGCCAGCACCGGGAACACCGGGGAGCTGTTTTTT. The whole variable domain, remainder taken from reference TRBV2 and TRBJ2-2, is EPEVTQTPSHQVTQMGQEVILRCVPISNHLYFYWYRQILGQKVEFLVSFYNNEISEKSEIFDDQFSVERPDGSNFTLKIRSTKLEDSAMYFCASTGNTGELFFGEGSRLTVL.

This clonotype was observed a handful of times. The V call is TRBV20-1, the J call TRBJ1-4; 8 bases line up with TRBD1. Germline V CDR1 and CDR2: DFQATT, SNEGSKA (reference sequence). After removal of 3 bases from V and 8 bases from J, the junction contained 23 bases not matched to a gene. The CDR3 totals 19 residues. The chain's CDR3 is CSASFFYLRGLSEYEKLFF. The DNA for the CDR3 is TGCAGTGCTAGTTTTTTTTATCTCAGGGGGCTTTCGGAGTACGAAAAACTGTTTTTT.

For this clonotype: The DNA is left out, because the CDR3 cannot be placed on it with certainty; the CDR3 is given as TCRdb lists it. CDR3 protein: CASSFYICSARGVQETQYF. The chain recombines TRBV4-1 with TRBJ2-5; no check of the table's D call, TRBD2, against the DNA was made. The germline CDR1 and CDR2 sequences are MGHRA and YSYEKL. Counting both end residues, the CDR3 totals 19 amino acids.

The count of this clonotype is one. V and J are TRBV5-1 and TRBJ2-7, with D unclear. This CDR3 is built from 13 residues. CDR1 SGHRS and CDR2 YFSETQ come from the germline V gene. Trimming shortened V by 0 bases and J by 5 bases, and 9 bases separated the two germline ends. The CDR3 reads CASSLVNFHEQYF. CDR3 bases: TGCGCCAGCAGCTTGGTCAATTTCCACGAGCAGTACTTC. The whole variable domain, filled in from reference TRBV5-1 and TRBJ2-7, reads KAGVTQTPRYLIKTRGQQVTLSCSPISGHRSVSWYQQTPGQGLQFLFEYFSETQRNKGNFPGRFSGRQFSNSRSEMNVSTLELGDSALYLCASSLVNFHEQYFGPGTRLTVT.

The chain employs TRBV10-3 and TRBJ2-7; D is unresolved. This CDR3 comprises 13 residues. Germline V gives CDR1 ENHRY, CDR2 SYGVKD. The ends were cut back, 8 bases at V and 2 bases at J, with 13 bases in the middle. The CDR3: CAIGFGRPYEQYF. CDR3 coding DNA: TGTGCCATCGGTTTCGGCAGACCCTACGAGCAGTACTTC.

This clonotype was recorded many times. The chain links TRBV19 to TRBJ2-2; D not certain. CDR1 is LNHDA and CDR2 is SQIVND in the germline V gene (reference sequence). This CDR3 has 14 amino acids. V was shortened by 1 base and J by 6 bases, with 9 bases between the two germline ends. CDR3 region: CASSIAGSAGELFF. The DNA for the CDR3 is TGTGCCAGTAGTATAGCCGGGTCGGCCGGGGAGCTGTTTTTT.

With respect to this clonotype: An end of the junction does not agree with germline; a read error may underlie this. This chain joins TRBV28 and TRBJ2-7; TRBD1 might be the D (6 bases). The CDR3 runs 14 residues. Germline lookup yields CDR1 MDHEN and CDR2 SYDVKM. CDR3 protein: CATLRQEVSYGQYF. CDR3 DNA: TGTGCCACCTTGAGACAGGAGGTGAGCTACGGGCAGTACTTC.

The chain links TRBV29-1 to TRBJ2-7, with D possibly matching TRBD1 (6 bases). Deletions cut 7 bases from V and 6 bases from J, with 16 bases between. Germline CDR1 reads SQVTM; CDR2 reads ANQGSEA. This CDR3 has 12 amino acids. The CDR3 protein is CSGAQGRGEQYF. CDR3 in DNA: TGCAGCGGTGCACAGGGTCGAGGCGAGCAGTACTTC.

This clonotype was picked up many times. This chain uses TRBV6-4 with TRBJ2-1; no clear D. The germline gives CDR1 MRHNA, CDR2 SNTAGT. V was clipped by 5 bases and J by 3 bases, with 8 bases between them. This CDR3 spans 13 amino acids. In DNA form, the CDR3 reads TGTGCCAGCAGTTCTAGTCGCTACAATGAGCAGTTCTTC. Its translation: CASSSSRYNEQFF.

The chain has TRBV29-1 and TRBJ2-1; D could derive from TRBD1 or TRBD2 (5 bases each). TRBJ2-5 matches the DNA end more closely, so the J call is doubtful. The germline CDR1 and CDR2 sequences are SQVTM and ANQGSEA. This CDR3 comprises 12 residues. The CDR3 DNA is TGCAGCGTTGTCTGGGGGCAAGAGACCCAGTACTTC. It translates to CSVVWGQETQYF.